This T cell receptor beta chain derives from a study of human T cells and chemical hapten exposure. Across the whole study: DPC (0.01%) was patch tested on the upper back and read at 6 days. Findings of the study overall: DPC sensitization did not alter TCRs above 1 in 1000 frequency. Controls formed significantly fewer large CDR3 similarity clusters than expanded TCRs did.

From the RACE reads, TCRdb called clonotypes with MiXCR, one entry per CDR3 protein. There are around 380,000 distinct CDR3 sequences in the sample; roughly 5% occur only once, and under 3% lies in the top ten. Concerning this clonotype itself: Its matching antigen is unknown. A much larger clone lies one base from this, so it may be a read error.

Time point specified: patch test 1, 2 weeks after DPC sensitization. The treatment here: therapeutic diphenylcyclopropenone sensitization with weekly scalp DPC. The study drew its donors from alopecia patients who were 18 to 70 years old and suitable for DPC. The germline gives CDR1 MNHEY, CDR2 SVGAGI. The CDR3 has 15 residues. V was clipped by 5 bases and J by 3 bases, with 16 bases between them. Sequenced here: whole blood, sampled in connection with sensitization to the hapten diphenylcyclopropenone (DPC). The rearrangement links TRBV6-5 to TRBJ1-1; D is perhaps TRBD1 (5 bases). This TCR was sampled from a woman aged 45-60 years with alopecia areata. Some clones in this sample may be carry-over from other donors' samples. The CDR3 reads CASSPKGWGYTEAFF. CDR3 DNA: TGTGCCAGCAGTCCAAAGGGGTGGGGGTACACTGAAGCTTTCTTT.